This T cell receptor (beta chain) came from a study of neurological immune-mediated disorders. Study-wide results and limits: It was HTLV-1-associated myelopathy that showed the most TCR clonal expansion, while multiple sclerosis showed the least, falling below healthy controls. Across subjects, no CDR3 amino acid sequence appeared in expanded clones of more than one subject, a finding that suggested private repertoires in all groups.

Germline V gives CDR1 MNHNY, CDR2 SVGAGI (reference sequence). The CDR3 length is 14 residues. Trimming removed 7 bases from V and 6 bases from J, with 18 bases in between. The time point was: longitudinal time-point 2. Serving as healthy controls were blood bank volunteers based in Maryland, USA. The cDNA came from 5'RACE with 10-nucleotide random UMIs. TCRdb reanalysed the 5' RACE reads using MiXCR and keeps one entry per CDR3 protein. This sample has fewer than 40,000 distinct CDR3 sequences, with more than 10% found just once. This clonotype has a count of ten or more. Its antigen is unidentified. Sequencing was performed on PBMCs. The chain carries TRBV6-6 and TRBJ1-1; tentative D call: TRBD1 (6 bases). The receptor was derived from a woman aged 40 to 55 in good health. CDR3 DNA: TGTGCCAGCACTAAGAGGGGGGCAGGGGCTGAAGCTTTCTTT. This sequence encodes CASTKRGAGAEAFF.